This TCR beta chain was recorded in a study of CD8 T cells in Susac syndrome. Reverse transcription of roughly 0.5 to 1 ug RNA used random hexamers. TCRdb analysed the immunoSEQ multiplex PCR reads with MiXCR anew, one entry per CDR3 protein. The table includes approximately 160,000 distinct CDR3 sequences, approximately 95% detected once. This clonotype was recorded only once. The TCR was taken from a human donor with Susac syndrome. The sequenced material came from CD4+ T cells from PBMCs.

The CDR3 bases are TGTGCCAGCAGTCAGCCCGGGGGTGAGAATTCACCCCTCCACTTT. It yields the protein CASSQPGGENSPLHF. The chain joins TRBV25-1 to TRBJ1-6; perhaps TRBD1 as D (5 bases). Trimming pared 5 bases from V and 7 bases from J, leaving 15 bases between. CDR3 size: 15 residues. Germline-derived CDR1 and CDR2 are MGHDK and SYGVNS.